The 31 T cell receptor beta chains below were found in one sample sequenced in a study of blood T cells in healthy people across ages. Alongside a J-beta primer mix, a sample-barcoded 5' primer served in a second PCR lasting 7 to 11 cycles. MiXCR, applied by TCRdb to the 5' RACE reads, yields one record per CDR3 protein. The table lists more than 1 million distinct CDR3 sequences, under 45% of them singletons, with 18% in the top ten. The source material was blood. Receptors originate from a woman in her fifties or sixties in good health.

CDR3 DNA sequence: TGTGCCAGCAGCCGCCGAGCTAGCGGGGGATCACAAGAGACCCAGTACTTC. It specifies CASSRRASGGSQETQYF. The chain is built from TRBV4-2 and TRBJ2-5; 10 bases match TRBD2. The CDR3 contains 17 residues. Germline V CDR1 and CDR2: LGHNA, YNFKEQ. With 4 bases clipped from V and 2 bases from J, the junction kept 10 bases outside the gene matches.

The chain combines TRBV29-1 with TRBJ1-1, with D perhaps matching TRBD1 (6 bases). CDR3 size: 12 residues. The germline CDR1 and CDR2 sequences are SQVTM and ANQGSEA. The germline V and J ends were trimmed by 7 bases and 0 bases, with 9 bases remaining between them. The CDR3 coding sequence is TGCAGCGGGGGACAAATGAACACTGAAGCTTTCTTT. This sequence encodes CSGGQMNTEAFF.

Comments on this clonotype: This may be a read error: a much more frequent sequence differs by one nucleotide. The chain carries TRBV7-2 and TRBJ2-5; TRBD2 aligns across 9 bases. The J call may be wrong; the DNA end is better matched by TRBJ2-7. Germline V gene sequence: CDR1 SGHTA, CDR2 FQGNSA. This CDR3 is built from 14 residues. This CDR3 is CASSGSGRRAEQYF. As DNA, the CDR3 is TGTGCCAGCAGCGGGAGCGGGAGGAGAGCCGAGCAGTACTTC.

This clonotype occurred once. The chain combines TRBV6-5 with TRBJ2-5; 14 positions agree with TRBD2. Matching the DNA end better, TRBJ2-7 makes the J call doubtful. The CDR3 extends over 14 amino acids. CDR1 is MNHEY and CDR2 is SVGAGI in the germline V gene. The CDR3 bases are TGTGCCAGCCGTCGGACTAGCGGGGGGTACGAGCAGTACTTC. Protein sequence: CASRRTSGGYEQYF.

This clonotype was seen a few times. The chain is built from TRBV6-5 and TRBJ2-7; 14 bases are a match to TRBD2. There are 16 residues in the CDR3. Germline CDR1 is MNHEY and CDR2 is SVGAGI. Trimming cost V 2 bases and J 7 bases; bases outside gene matches: 7. The CDR3, as DNA: TGTGCCAGCAGTTACCGACTAGCGGGAGGGCCCCAGGAGCAGTACTTC. This gives the protein CASSYRLAGGPQEQYF.

This clonotype has a single count. The J gene is TRBJ2-5, the V gene TRBV7-6, with 9 bases aligning to TRBD1. Germline CDR1 and CDR2: SGHVS and FNYEAQ. The CDR3 runs 16 residues. J was trimmed by 3 bases and V by 7 bases; bases with no gene match: 12. For the CDR3, the DNA is TGTGCCAGCAACACCAGAGCCGGGACAGGGAAAGAGACCCAGTACTTC. As protein: CASNTRAGTGKETQYF. Full variable domain (rest looked up from reference TRBV7-6 and TRBJ2-5): GAGVSQSPRYKVTKRGQDVALRCDPISGHVSLYWYRQALGQGPEFLTYFNYEAQQDKSGLPNDRFSAERPEGSISTLTIQRTEQRDSAMYRCASNTRAGTGKETQYFGPGTRLLVL.

The sample holds one count of this clonotype. The junction and the germline gene differ at one end; a read error may be behind it. The chain recombines TRBV2 with TRBJ1-5; a possible D gene is TRBD1 (5 bases). Germline CDR1 is SNHLY and CDR2 is FYNNEI. This CDR3 is built from 14 residues. CDR3 DNA: TGTGCCAGCCTGGGGCGACAGACCAATCAGCCCCGGCATTTT. Residues: CASLGRQTNQPRHF. Full variable domain (missing parts from reference TRBV2 and TRBJ1-5): EPEVTQTPSHQVTQMGQEVILRCVPISNHLYFYWYRQILGQKVEFLVSFYNNEISEKSEIFDDQFSVERPDGSNFTLKIRSTKLEDSAMYFCASLGRQTNQPRHFGDGTRLSIL.

This clonotype was picked up a small number of times. The rearrangement uses TRBV7-6 and TRBJ1-2; no reliable D call. This CDR3 is built from 12 residues. Trimming cost V 2 bases and J 8 bases, with 9 bases left between them. Germline CDR1 SGHVS, CDR2 FNYEAQ. The CDR3 region has the DNA TGTGCCAGCAGCTTATCGGGCTTGGGCTACACCTTC. Amino acids: CASSLSGLGYTF. The full variable domain, rest sourced from reference TRBV7-6 and TRBJ1-2, is GAGVSQSPRYKVTKRGQDVALRCDPISGHVSLYWYRQALGQGPEFLTYFNYEAQQDKSGLPNDRFSAERPEGSISTLTIQRTEQRDSAMYRCASSLSGLGYTFGSGTRLTVV.

The chain links TRBV7-2 to TRBJ2-5; 7 bases match TRBD2. Germline loops: CDR1 SGHTA, CDR2 FQGNSA. The CDR3 loop spans 15 amino acids. V was pared by 5 bases and J by 2 bases, with 8 bases of the junction left unmatched. The CDR3 loop reads CASSQPGLTQETQYF. The DNA for the CDR3 is TGTGCCAGCAGCCAGCCGGGACTAACACAAGAGACCCAGTACTTC.

The chain links TRBV5-1 to TRBJ1-1; D call uncertain. This CDR3 comprises 14 residues. The V and J ends lost 4 bases and 4 bases respectively, with 14 bases between them. Germline lookup yields CDR1 SGHRS and CDR2 YFSETQ. DNA of the CDR3: TGCGCCAGCAGCCCGGACGTTTTTGGCACTGAAGCTTTCTTT. As protein: CASSPDVFGTEAFF.

This clonotype was observed many times. The chain is built from TRBV27 and TRBJ2-5, with D perhaps being TRBD1 or TRBD2 (5 bases each). V gave up 6 bases and J gave up 7 bases, with 15 bases separating them. The CDR3 contains 13 residues. Germline V CDR1 and CDR2: MNHEY, SMNVEV (reference sequence). As DNA, the CDR3 is TGTGCCAGCAGAGGAGCGGCTAGGGGGACCCAGTACTTC. Translated: CASRGAARGTQYF.

The chain joins TRBV20-1 to TRBJ1-2; D is unresolved. CDR1 is DFQATT, CDR2 SNEGSKA, per germline (reference sequence). Trimming pared 6 bases from V and 5 bases from J, leaving 10 bases between. This CDR3 comprises 11 residues. CDR3: CSATDLYGYTF. The CDR3 coding sequence is TGCAGTGCCACCGACCTGTATGGCTACACCTTC.

This sequence joins TRBV20-1 and TRBJ2-4; weak D call: TRBD2 (6 bases). V was clipped by 6 bases and J by 13 bases, with 25 bases between them. CDR1 is DFQATT, CDR2 SNEGSKA, per germline (reference sequence). The CDR3 runs to 14 residues. CDR3 sequence: CSANPGGPAWEQYF. CDR3 nucleotides: TGCAGTGCCAACCCCGGGGGACCTGCATGGGAGCAGTACTTC.

Note on this clonotype: At one boundary the junction diverges from the germline segment, which might be a read error. The chain links TRBV12-3 or TRBV12-4 to TRBJ2-3; no reliable D call. The CDR3 extends over 15 amino acids. CDR3 nucleotides: TGTGCCAGCAGTTTAGAGGGCAATAGAGGAGATACGGAGTATTTT. Translation gives CASSLEGNRGDTEYF.

This clonotype was recorded a few times. This chain connects TRBV6-1 to TRBJ2-5; the match to TRBD2 covers 9 bases. After removal of 6 bases from V and 4 bases from J, the junction contained 12 bases not matched to a gene. Germline V lookup: CDR1 MNHNS, CDR2 SASEGT. This CDR3 contains 16 residues. CDR3 residues: CASRPGLREGLETQYF. The CDR3 nucleotides are TGTGCCAGCAGACCGGGTCTGCGGGAGGGTTTAGAGACCCAGTACTTC.

V usage is TRBV27 and J usage is TRBJ2-1; 7 bases align to TRBD2. V lost 0 bases and J lost 9; bases outside the gene matches: 2. Germline V gives CDR1 MNHEY, CDR2 SMNVEV (reference sequence). This CDR3 has 13 residues. Here the CDR3 reads CASSLSGGAEQFF. CDR3 nucleotide sequence: TGTGCCAGCAGTTTATCGGGAGGGGCTGAGCAGTTCTTC.

The CDR3 sequence: CSASGLAGPSYEQYF. The CDR3 bases are TGCAGTGCTAGTGGACTAGCGGGGCCTTCCTACGAGCAGTACTTC. V usage is TRBV20-1 and J usage is TRBJ2-7; 12 bases fit TRBD2. In germline, CDR1 is DFQATT, CDR2 SNEGSKA (reference sequence). Germline trimming cut 3 bases from V and 1 base from J; bases unmatched to any gene: 4. The length of the CDR3 is 15 residues.

This clonotype has just a few counts. The rearrangement uses TRBV10-1 and TRBJ2-6, with D uncertain. V lost 2 bases and J 2 bases, leaving 4 bases between the germline ends. CDR3 length: 14 amino acids. Germline V gene data show CDR1 as WNHNN and CDR2 as SYGVQD (reference sequence). The CDR3 spells CASSEGAGANVLTF. CDR3 nucleotides: TGCGCCAGCAGTGAGGGGGCTGGGGCCAACGTCCTGACTTTC.

The chain is built from TRBV20-1 and TRBJ1-2; D perhaps matches TRBD1 (6 bases). Trimming stripped 5 bases from V and 3 bases from J, with 16 bases between. Germline CDR1 and CDR2: DFQATT and SNEGSKA (reference sequence). This CDR3 has 14 residues. The CDR3 sequence: CSAPRGGSYYGYTF. For the CDR3, the DNA is TGCAGTGCTCCAAGGGGGGGTTCGTACTATGGCTACACCTTC.

This clonotype was recorded a few times. The J gene is TRBJ2-1, the V gene TRBV27, with a tentative D call TRBD1 (6 bases). CDR1 and CDR2 (germline): MNHEY, SMNVEV (reference sequence). Between the trimmed V and J ends, which lost 3 bases and 10 bases, there was a span of 16 bases. The CDR3 covers 14 residues. The CDR3 DNA reads TGTGCCAGCAGTTTTGCCAGGGGTTCCTACGAGCAGTTCTTC. Its translation: CASSFARGSYEQFF.

This clonotype was observed many times. A much larger clone sits a single nucleotide away, making a read error possible. The chain has TRBV5-1 and TRBJ2-5; 9 bases match TRBD2. The CDR3 is 16 amino acids. Germline-derived CDR1 and CDR2 are SGHRS and YFSETQ. V lost 0 bases and J lost 11; bases outside the gene matches: 14. CDR3 residues: CASSLAASGGNTEQYF. CDR3 sequence (DNA): TGCGCCAGCAGCTTGGCCGCGAGCGGGGGGAACACTGAGCAGTACTTC.

This clonotype was counted ten times or more. V and J are TRBV25-1 and TRBJ2-7; D not certain. Germline-derived CDR1 and CDR2 are MGHDK and SYGVNS. This CDR3 is built from 11 residues. V dropped 1 base and J dropped 5 bases, with 3 bases sitting between them. CDR3 sequence: CASSEFHEQYF. CDR3 sequence (DNA): TGTGCCAGCAGTGAATTCCACGAGCAGTACTTC.

This clonotype was found a few times. The gene calls are TRBV2 and TRBJ2-7; 9 nucleotides line up with TRBD2. The CDR3 runs to 15 residues. The germline CDR1 and CDR2 sequences are SNHLY and FYNNEI. J lost 3 bases, V lost 5 bases, and 8 bases had no gene match. DNA of the CDR3: TGTGCCAGCAGTTCCTCTAGCGGGACCTACTACGAGCAGTACTTC. Protein product: CASSSSSGTYYEQYF.

This clonotype turned up a few times. The chain employs TRBV7-9 and TRBJ2-1, with D perhaps being TRBD1 or TRBD2 (5 bases each). The germline V and J ends were trimmed by 4 bases and 4 bases, with 17 bases remaining between them. This CDR3 has 16 amino acids. Germline V gene sequence: CDR1 SEHNR, CDR2 FQNEAQ (reference sequence). The CDR3 is CASSYRGAGSYNEQFF. The CDR3 DNA reads TGTGCCAGCAGCTATAGAGGGGCCGGTAGTTACAATGAGCAGTTCTTC.

The rearrangement links TRBV20-1 to TRBJ2-7; D tentatively fits TRBD1 or TRBD2 (5 bases each). Germline V gene lookup returns CDR1 DFQATT and CDR2 SNEGSKA (reference sequence). This CDR3 is built from 15 residues. V was pared by 3 bases and J by 4 bases, with 19 bases between. The chain's CDR3 is CSASGPGTALYEQYF. The CDR3 DNA is TGCAGTGCTAGCGGGCCCGGGACCGCCTTGTACGAGCAGTACTTC.

There are many counts of this clonotype. The gene calls are TRBV5-1 and TRBJ2-7; 7 bases agree with TRBD1. V gave up 0 bases and J gave up 4 bases; unmatched junction bases: 4. This CDR3 has 14 amino acids. CDR1 is SGHRS and CDR2 is YFSETQ in the germline V gene. The CDR3 spells CASSLGQGIYEQYF. CDR3 DNA: TGCGCCAGCAGCTTGGGACAGGGTATTTACGAGCAGTACTTC.

On this clonotype itself: One end of the junction fails to match germline, which may point to a read error. The V and J genes are TRBV10-3 and TRBJ2-3; TRBD2 is a possible D gene (6 bases). The CDR3 spans 17 residues. Per the germline V gene, CDR1 is ENHRY and CDR2 is SYGVKD. CDR3 amino acids: CASSLGLALKSTDTQYF. The DNA for the CDR3 is TGTGCCAGCAGTTTAGGCCTAGCGCTCAAGAGCACAGATACGCAGTATTTT.

This clonotype has at least ten counts. The CDR3 spells CSVDGGDWTSGGTDTQYF. The CDR3 nucleotides read TGCAGCGTTGACGGTGGCGATTGGACTAGCGGAGGCACAGATACGCAGTATTTT. This rearrangement joins TRBV29-1 to TRBJ2-3; 10 bases agree with TRBD2. The CDR3 is 18 residues long. V shed 3 bases and J 1 base; nucleotides not matched to a gene: 13. Germline V lookup: CDR1 SQVTM, CDR2 ANQGSEA.

This clonotype has more than one count but fewer than ten. J is TRBJ1-1 and V is TRBV4-1, with TRBD1 matching 8 bases. The germline V gene has CDR1 MGHRA and CDR2 YSYEKL. CDR3 size: 15 residues. V trimming: 2 bases; J trimming: 2 bases; junction bases outside the gene matches: 4. The DNA for the CDR3 is TGCGCCAGCAGCCAAAAACAGGGGGGTAACACTGAAGCTTTCTTT. Translated, it gives CASSQKQGGNTEAFF.

The chain carries TRBV9 and TRBJ1-1; D call uncertain. The CDR3 loop spans 13 amino acids. Trimming removed 4 bases at V and 4 bases at J, with 11 bases between. Germline V gene data show CDR1 as SGDLS and CDR2 as YYNGEE. CDR3 in DNA: TGTGCCAGCAGCCCGATTGGTGCCACTGAAGCTTTCTTT. Its translation is CASSPIGATEAFF.

The V and J genes are TRBV3-1 and TRBJ2-5; 9 nucleotides align to TRBD2. V lost 0 bases and J lost 4; bases outside the gene matches: 3. Germline V gives CDR1 LGHDT, CDR2 YNNKEL (reference sequence). The CDR3 has 15 residues. The CDR3 coding sequence is TGTGCCAGCAGCCAAGAGACTAGCGGCGGAGAGACCCAGTACTTC. Translation gives CASSQETSGGETQYF.